This T cell receptor (beta chain) came from a study of shared clonotypes between healthy human individuals. The CDR3 runs to 16 residues. Trimming took 0 bases from V and 3 from J, leaving 11 bases between them. Germline V gives CDR1 LNHNV, CDR2 YYDKDF (reference sequence). The study's findings and limits: Clonotype sharing among the donors was expected to vary with sequencing depth. Larger estimated richness was generally recorded for naive subsets relative to memory subsets.

Clones were read by immunoSEQ multiplex PCR, and TCRdb kept only the in-frame ones, dropping some. This sample has about 550,000 clones, with just under 97% found just once. Naive CD8 cells lacked CD45RO, underwent positive selection for CCR7 and left out terminally differentiated effector memory CD45RA+ cells. This clone was picked up one time. Its cognate antigen is unknown. The source material was naive CD8+ T cells sorted from blood. The chain couples TRBV15 to TRBJ2-2; D gene uncertain. The TCR was taken from a woman aged 30 to 39 in good health. The CDR3 region has the DNA TGTGCCACCAGCAGAGAACCCCGAAGGGACACCGGGGAGCTGTTTTTT. It encodes CATSREPRRDTGELFF.